These 29 T cell receptor beta chains were all obtained from the same sample, sequenced in a study of monozygotic twins with inflammatory bowel disease. With the 5' RACE reads reprocessed, TCRdb shows one record per CDR3 protein and no DNA. The sample features approximately 330,000 distinct CDR3 sequences, with 2% to 2.5% in its top ten. Sequenced sample: blood. These receptors all stem from a human donor with ulcerative colitis or Crohn's disease, or a healthy co-twin of an affected twin (not recorded which).

The V call is TRBV27, the J call TRBJ2-7. This CDR3 spans 14 amino acids. The germline CDR1 and CDR2 sequences are MNHEY and SMNVEV (reference sequence). The CDR3 spells CASRSETGLYEQYF.

V is TRBV30 and J is TRBJ2-1. Germline lookup yields CDR1 GTSNPN and CDR2 SVGIG (reference sequence). The CDR3 spans 14 residues. The CDR3 here is CAWSPTVQIGEQFF.

The CDR3: CASSQDGTNKETQYF. The chain employs TRBV4-1 and TRBJ2-5. The CDR3 is 15 residues long. CDR1 and CDR2 from the germline V gene are MGHRA and YSYEKL.

The J gene is TRBJ2-1, the V gene TRBV5-5; TCRdb indicates TRBD1, and absent DNA this call remains unverified. Germline CDR1 SGHKS, CDR2 YYEKEE (reference sequence). This CDR3 contains 15 residues. CDR3 in amino acids: CASSLATGRVDEQFF.

The CDR3 protein is CASSWDRTVEAFF. This chain connects TRBV6-6 to TRBJ1-1; TCRdb's D call, TRBD1, is unchecked because there is no DNA. The germline gives CDR1 MNHNY, CDR2 SVGAGI (reference sequence). This CDR3 region has 13 residues.

The chain is built from TRBV20-1 and TRBJ2-2; TCRdb picks TRBD1, but there is no DNA to check that call. The CDR3 is made up of 11 amino acids. Germline V gives CDR1 DFQATT, CDR2 SNEGSKA (reference sequence). CDR3 residues: CSAPPAKELFF.

The V call is TRBV21-1, the J call TRBJ1-5. TRBV21-1 is deemed a pseudogene. The CDR3 consists of 14 residues. CDR3 region: CASRWRGSNQPQHF.

The chain has TRBV5-1 and TRBJ1-1. CDR3 length equals 14 residues. Germline V gene data show CDR1 as SGHRS and CDR2 as YFSETQ. CDR3 sequence reads: CASSSTGRGTEAFF.

The gene calls are TRBV27 and TRBJ1-1; absent DNA, TCRdb's TRBD1 call cannot be checked. From germline, CDR1 is MNHEY and CDR2 SMNVEV (reference sequence). The CDR3 extends over 15 amino acids. The CDR3 loop is CASSYGTGWDTEAFF.

The chain recombines TRBV4-1 with TRBJ1-6; TCRdb selects TRBD1, and the lack of DNA leaves this call unchecked. In germline, CDR1 is MGHRA, CDR2 YSYEKL. This CDR3 spans 16 amino acids. The CDR3 reads CASSQAGTVSASPLHF.

The CDR3 is CSVGAGVYEQYF. V is TRBV20-1 and J is TRBJ2-7. The CDR3 consists of 12 residues. Per the germline V gene, CDR1 is DFQATT and CDR2 is SNEGSKA (reference sequence).

The chain is built from TRBV20-1 and TRBJ1-5; TCRdb's D call, TRBD1, is unchecked because there is no DNA. CDR1 is DFQATT and CDR2 is SNEGSKA in the germline V gene (reference sequence). The CDR3 is 14 amino acids. CDR3 amino acids: CSALTGGRNQPQHF.

The rearrangement joins TRBV5-1 to TRBJ2-2. The V gene's germline CDR1 is SGHRS and CDR2 YFSETQ. The CDR3 spans 13 residues. This CDR3 is CASSYPDAGELFF.

The rearrangement links TRBV20-1 to TRBJ2-5; without DNA, the TCRdb call of TRBD2 cannot be checked. There are 12 residues in the CDR3. Germline V gene sequence: CDR1 DFQATT, CDR2 SNEGSKA (reference sequence). This CDR3 is CSAGLGGETQYF.

V is TRBV7-3 and J is TRBJ2-2; TCRdb returns TRBD1, unconfirmable since there is no DNA. The CDR3 runs to 13 residues. Germline V gene sequence: CDR1 SGHTA, CDR2 FQGTGA. The CDR3 loop is CASSWDPTGELFF.

V and J are TRBV12-3 or TRBV12-4 and TRBJ2-3; with no DNA, the TCRdb D assignment of TRBD2 cannot be verified. There are 17 residues in the CDR3. CDR3 sequence: CASSFVGTSGVPDTQYF.

V usage is TRBV5-1 and J usage is TRBJ2-5. The CDR3 consists of 13 residues. Germline V gene sequence: CDR1 SGHRS, CDR2 YFSETQ. CDR3 sequence: CASSLDVVGTQYF.

The chain joins TRBV7-2 to TRBJ1-1; TCRdb's D call, TRBD1, is unchecked because there is no DNA. The CDR3 is 19 amino acids. Per the germline V gene, CDR1 is SGHTA and CDR2 is FQGNSA. The CDR3 here is CASSLALTGTGGADTEAFF.

The chain carries TRBV11-1 and TRBJ2-7; TCRdb's D call, TRBD1, is unchecked because there is no DNA. Germline lookup yields CDR1 SGHAT and CDR2 FQDESV (reference sequence). CDR3 length equals 18 residues. The CDR3 here is CASSSYMGLTGRVYEQYF.

The CDR3 is CSARDGSQVISGNTIYF. The chain uses TRBV20-1 and TRBJ1-3. Germline V CDR1 and CDR2: DFQATT, SNEGSKA (reference sequence). This CDR3 region has 17 residues.

This chain links TRBV27 with TRBJ2-1; TCRdb outputs TRBD2, but without DNA this stays unchecked. Per germline, CDR1 MNHEY and CDR2 SMNVEV (reference sequence). The CDR3 is 15 amino acids. The CDR3 reads CASSLGGRGDNEQFF.

V gene TRBV3-1 combines with J gene TRBJ2-3; TCRdb's D gene call, TRBD1, goes unchecked for lack of DNA. CDR1 and CDR2 from the germline V gene are LGHDT and YNNKEL (reference sequence). The CDR3 sequence is 16 residues long. CDR3 amino acids: CASSRSDAGSTDTQYF.

This chain uses TRBV20-1 with TRBJ2-3. Germline loops: CDR1 DFQATT, CDR2 SNEGSKA (reference sequence). This CDR3 spans 13 amino acids. The CDR3 spells CSATSIAADTQYF.

The V and J genes are TRBV10-3 and TRBJ1-5. From germline, CDR1 is ENHRY and CDR2 SYGVKD. This CDR3 has 14 residues. CDR3 region: CAISESTGHQPQHF.

The chain combines TRBV7-9 with TRBJ2-7; checking the TCRdb D call of TRBD2 is not possible without DNA. The CDR3 is 15 amino acids. The V gene's germline CDR1 is SEHNR and CDR2 FQNEAQ (reference sequence). This CDR3 is CASSRHGGRNDEQYF. The full variable domain, rest sourced from reference TRBV7-9 and TRBJ2-7, is DTGVSQNPRHKITKRGQNVTFRCDPISEHNRLYWYRQTLGQGPEFLTYFQNEAQLEKSRLLSDRFSAERPKGSFSTLEIQRTEQGDSAMYLCASSRHGGRNDEQYFGPGTRLTVT.

The chain employs TRBV20-1 and TRBJ1-2. Germline CDR1 is DFQATT and CDR2 is SNEGSKA (reference sequence). There are 13 residues in the CDR3. The CDR3 loop reads CSARVGQNYGYTF.

This sequence joins TRBV27 and TRBJ2-2. Per the germline V gene, CDR1 is MNHEY and CDR2 is SMNVEV (reference sequence). The length of the CDR3 is 14 residues. The CDR3 protein is CASSLRLQAGELFF.

The chain carries TRBV3-1 and TRBJ1-1. CDR3 length: 12 residues. Per germline, CDR1 LGHDT and CDR2 YNNKEL (reference sequence). The CDR3 sequence is CASSQDAGEAFF.

J is TRBJ2-1 and V is TRBV10-3; the TCRdb D gene call, TRBD1, has no DNA to confirm it. This CDR3 contains 15 residues. CDR1 ENHRY and CDR2 SYGVKD come from the germline V gene. CDR3 protein: CAISPDDSLYNEQFF.